This TCR beta chain was obtained from a study of blood T cell repertoires in COVID-19. In the study overall: The United States, Italy and Spain provided the acute and convalescent COVID-19 samples.

V was pared by 0 bases and J by 2 bases, with 9 bases between. The CDR3 extends over 14 amino acids. CDR1 SGDLS and CDR2 YYNGEE come from the germline V gene. Here immunoSEQ multiplex PCR was the method, and the copy in TCRdb shows in-frame clones only, minus some. Of about 170,000 clones in the sample, approximately 85% were seen once. This clone was picked up one time. This sequence originates from a man aged 55 to 69 who had recovered from COVID-19. Sequencing input: peripheral blood. This sequence joins TRBV9 and TRBJ2-7; possible D gene TRBD2, 6 bases. For the CDR3, the DNA is TGTGCCAGCAGCGTAGCGGCGGGAACCTACGAGCAGTACTTC. Amino acids: CASSVAAGTYEQYF.